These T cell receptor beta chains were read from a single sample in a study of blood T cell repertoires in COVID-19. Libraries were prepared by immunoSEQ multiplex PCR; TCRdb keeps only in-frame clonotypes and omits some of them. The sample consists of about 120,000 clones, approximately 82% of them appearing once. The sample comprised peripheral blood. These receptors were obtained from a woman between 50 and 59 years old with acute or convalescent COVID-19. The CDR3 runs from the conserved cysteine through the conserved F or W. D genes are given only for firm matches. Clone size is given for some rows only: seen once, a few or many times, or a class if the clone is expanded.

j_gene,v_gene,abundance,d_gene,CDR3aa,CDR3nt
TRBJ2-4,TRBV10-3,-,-,CAISEGGLNIQYF,TGTGCCATCAGCGAAGGGGGTCTGAACATTCAGTACTTC
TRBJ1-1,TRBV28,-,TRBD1,CASTSGGGTEAFF,TGTGCCAGCACTTCAGGGGGAGGCACTGAAGCTTTCTTT
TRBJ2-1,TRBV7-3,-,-,CASSVGQYNEQFF,TGTGCCAGCAGCGTAGGACAGTACAATGAGCAGTTCTTC
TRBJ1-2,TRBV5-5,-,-,CASSLFVLEGYTF,TGTGCCAGCAGCTTGTTTGTCCTGGAGGGCTACACCTTC
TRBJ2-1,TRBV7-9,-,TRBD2,CASSSTSPTSGRINEQFF,TGTGCCAGCAGCTCAACTTCCCCCACTAGCGGGAGAATAAATGAGCAGTTCTTC
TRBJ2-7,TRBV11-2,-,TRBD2,CASSFLLAGVGEQYF,TGTGCCAGCAGCTTTTTACTAGCGGGAGTCGGCGAGCAGTACTTC
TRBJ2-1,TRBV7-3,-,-,CASSTDLGGRYNEQFF,TGTGCCAGCAGCACAGACCTCGGGGGGCGCTACAATGAGCAGTTCTTC
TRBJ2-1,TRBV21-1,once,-,CASSKRALPHEQFF,TGTGCCAGCAGCAAGCGTGCTCTACCGCATGAGCAGTTCTTC
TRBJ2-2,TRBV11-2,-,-,CASSLVVPQVGTGELFF,TGTGCCAGCAGCTTAGTGGTCCCCCAGGTCGGTACCGGGGAGCTGTTTTTT
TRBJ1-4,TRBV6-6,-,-,CASSLAGNNEKLFF,TGTGCCAGCAGCCTCGCGGGGAATAATGAAAAACTGTTTTTT
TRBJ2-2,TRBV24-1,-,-,CATAEGNTGELFF,TGTGCCACCGCGGAGGGGAACACCGGGGAGCTGTTTTTT
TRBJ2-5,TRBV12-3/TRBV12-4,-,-,CASSTSRKETQYF,TGTGCCAGCAGTACCTCGAGGAAAGAGACCCAGTACTTC
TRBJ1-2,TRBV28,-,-,CASRGTPRDYGYTF,TGTGCCAGCAGAGGAACGCCTCGGGACTATGGCTACACCTTC
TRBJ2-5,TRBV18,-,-,CASSPPPRQSGETQYF,TGTGCCAGCTCACCACCACCCCGACAATCTGGAGAGACCCAGTACTTC
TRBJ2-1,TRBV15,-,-,CATSTAGPYNEQFF,TGTGCCACCAGCACAGCGGGTCCATACAATGAGCAGTTCTTC
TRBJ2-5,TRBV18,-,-,CASSPRAGGETQYF,TGTGCCAGCTCACCACGTGCAGGTGGGGAGACCCAGTACTTC
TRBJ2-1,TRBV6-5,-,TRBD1,CASRPTGVDEQFF,TGTGCCAGCAGGCCAACAGGGGTCGATGAGCAGTTCTTC
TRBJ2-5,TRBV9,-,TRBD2,CASSSGGVQETQYF,TGTGCCTCCTCTAGCGGGGGGGTTCAAGAGACCCAGTACTTC
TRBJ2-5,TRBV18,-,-,CASSPPSGAGETQYF,TGTGCCAGCTCACCACCTTCGGGAGCAGGGGAGACCCAGTACTTC
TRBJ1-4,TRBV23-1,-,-,CASRRLVNEKLFF,TGCGCCAGCAGGCGACTGGTTAATGAAAAACTGTTTTTT
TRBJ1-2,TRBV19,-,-,CASSMSRDYGYTF,TGTGCCAGTAGTATGAGCAGGGACTATGGCTACACCTTC